These 2 T cell receptor beta chains came from one sample sequenced in a study of STAT5B mutations in CD4+ large granular lymphocyte leukemia (dated by TCRdb to 2021 to 2024). The library relied on the immunoSEQ multiplex PCR assay. TCRdb re-hosts the immuneACCESS table, in-frame sequences only. Its copies lack some clones; in the studies checked, an unresolved V gene accounts for under half of them, and the cause for the rest is not known. Recorded for this sample are 22,000 or so clones; around 80% of them occurred a single time. The biggest ten clones account for under 10% of the sample. The sample taken for sequencing was CD4+ T cells from blood buffy coats. Receptors originate from a human donor in good health.

The genes are TRBV5-1 and TRBJ2-5; 9 bases are shared with TRBD2. Germline V gene sequence: CDR1 SGHRS, CDR2 YFSETQ. This CDR3 has 16 amino acids. The V and J ends lost 4 bases and 2 bases, in that order; junction bases with no gene match: 9. CDR3: CASSQRSGGSQETQYF. The CDR3 region has the DNA TGCGCCAGCAGCCAACGTAGCGGGGGCTCACAAGAGACCCAGTACTTC. The full variable domain, rest sourced from reference TRBV5-1 and TRBJ2-5, is KAGVTQTPRYLIKTRGQQVTLSCSPISGHRSVSWYQQTPGQGLQFLFEYFSETQRNKGNFPGRFSGRQFSNSRSEMNVSTLELGDSALYLCASSQRSGGSQETQYFGPGTRLLVL.

The sample holds one count of this clone. This chain connects TRBV7-9 to TRBJ2-1; 8 bases match TRBD2. The V gene end was trimmed by 2 bases and the J gene end by 7 bases; junction bases not matched to a gene: 10. The germline V gene encodes CDR1 SEHNR and CDR2 FQNEAQ (reference sequence). The CDR3 has 16 residues. The CDR3 DNA reads TGTGCCAGCAGCTTAACTCTCGGGAGGGCCGGGAATGAGCAGTTCTTC. It yields the protein CASSLTLGRAGNEQFF.